The rows below give T cell receptor beta chains drawn from one sample of a study of blood T cells in healthy people across ages. MiXCR, run by TCRdb on the 5' RACE reads, gives a single entry per CDR3 protein. The sample includes roughly 1,800,000 distinct CDR3 sequences, around 48% of them seen just once. The sample taken for sequencing was blood. These receptors were obtained from a woman aged 40 to 50 in good health. Both conserved end residues are part of each CDR3. D genes are given only for firm matches. Clone size is shown for a subset of rows, as once, few, many or a class of expanded clone.

d_gene	v_gene	abundance	j_gene	CDR3aa	CDR3nt
TRBD1	TRBV27	few	TRBJ2-7	CASSLSGTGGAYEQYF	TGTGCCAGCAGTTTAAGTGGGACAGGTGGGGCCTACGAGCAGTACTTC
NA	TRBV10-1	NA	TRBJ2-3	CASGLAGTATDTQYF	TGCGCCAGCGGACTGGCCGGGACGGCCACAGATACGCAGTATTTT
TRBD2	TRBV7-9	few	TRBJ2-1	CASSIMTSGRPNEQFF	TGTGCCAGCAGCATTATGACTAGCGGAAGACCAAATGAGCAGTTCTTC
NA	TRBV5-1	NA	TRBJ2-3	CASSPAGHSYTDTQYF	TGCGCCAGCAGCCCGGCGGGACATTCTTACACAGATACGCAGTATTTT
NA	TRBV7-9	few	TRBJ2-7	CASSFTGERQYF	TGTGCCAGCAGCTTTACGGGCGAGAGGCAGTACTTC
NA	TRBV9	many	TRBJ2-1	CASSGNNEQFF	TGTGCCAGCAGTGGAAACAATGAGCAGTTCTTC
NA	TRBV7-8	NA	TRBJ2-7	CASSPSPGSNHNEQYF	TGTGCCAGCAGCCCCAGCCCGGGGAGTAACCACAATGAGCAGTACTTC
TRBD1	TRBV10-3	NA	TRBJ1-2	CAISEGDSLYGYTF	TGTGCCATCAGTGAGGGGGACAGTCTCTATGGCTACACCTTC
NA	TRBV6-1	few	TRBJ2-7	CASSEATYGVQVYEQYF	TGTGCCAGCAGTGAAGCGACTTATGGAGTCCAAGTCTACGAGCAGTACTTC
TRBD1	TRBV7-9	NA	TRBJ2-1	CASSLEGQPRHEQFF	TGTGCCAGCAGCTTAGAGGGACAGCCGAGGCATGAGCAGTTCTTC
TRBD2	TRBV15	NA	TRBJ2-7	CATSRERGNYEQYF	TGTGCCACCAGCAGGGAGCGGGGGAACTACGAGCAGTACTTC
NA	TRBV20-1	few	TRBJ2-1	CSAFRSSYNEQFF	TGCAGTGCTTTTAGGAGCTCCTACAATGAGCAGTTCTTC
NA	TRBV6-2/TRBV6-3	few	TRBJ2-3	CASTPSGAFADTQYF	TGTGCCAGCACCCCGTCGGGGGCGTTTGCGGATACGCAGTATTTT
NA	TRBV20-1	NA	TRBJ1-2	CSPTVGEGYTF	TGCAGTCCTACCGTTGGGGAGGGCTACACCTTC
TRBD1	TRBV20-1	few	TRBJ2-7	CSAESRDRETYEQYF	TGCAGTGCTGAGAGCCGGGACAGGGAAACCTACGAGCAGTACTTC
TRBD2	TRBV20-1	NA	TRBJ2-3	CSARGLAGGRADTQYF	TGCAGTGCTCGGGGACTAGCGGGGGGCCGGGCAGATACGCAGTATTTT
TRBD2	TRBV7-9	NA	TRBJ2-1	CASSHPSRGERGYNEQFF	TGTGCCAGCAGTCATCCCTCCCGGGGGGAGCGGGGGTACAATGAGCAGTTCTTC
NA	TRBV7-2	NA	TRBJ2-7	CASRYYRDSYEQYF	TGTGCCAGCCGGTATTACAGAGACTCCTACGAGCAGTACTTC
TRBD1	TRBV15	NA	TRBJ1-1	CATSREGQGANTEAFF	TGTGCCACCAGCAGAGAAGGACAGGGGGCGAACACTGAAGCTTTCTTT
NA	TRBV7-9	few	TRBJ1-4	CASSSQRTNEKLFF	TGTGCCAGCAGTTCGCAGAGAACTAATGAAAAACTGTTTTTT
NA	TRBV20-1	once	TRBJ2-5	CIPKGAPKTQYF	TGCATCCCTAAAGGGGCCCCGAAGACCCAGTACTTC
NA	TRBV9	NA	TRBJ2-1	CASTPEAHSYNGQFF	TGTGCCAGCACCCCCGAGGCTCACTCCTACAATGGGCAGTTCTTC
NA	TRBV28	NA	TRBJ2-3	CASSFPLPDTQYF	TGTGCCAGCAGCTTTCCCCTGCCAGATACGCAGTATTTT
TRBD1	TRBV4-3	NA	TRBJ1-2	CASSWSRDSETTNYGYTF	TGCGCCAGCAGCTGGAGCCGGGACAGCGAAACCACTAACTATGGCTACACCTTC
NA	TRBV10-2	NA	TRBJ2-7	CASTTSGPLYEQYF	TGCGCCAGCACGACATCGGGACCTCTCTACGAGCAGTACTTC
TRBD1	TRBV12-3/TRBV12-4	many	TRBJ2-1	CASSLRDRYNEQFF	TGTGCCAGCAGCTTAAGGGACAGATACAATGAGCAGTTCTTC
NA	TRBV28	NA	TRBJ1-5	CASSPSQGGNQPQHF	TGTGCCAGCAGTCCTTCCCAGGGTGGCAATCAGCCCCAGCATTTT
NA	TRBV6-1	NA	TRBJ2-7	CASSESGGRHEQYF	TGTGCCAGCAGTGAATCCGGGGGCCGTCACGAGCAGTACTTC
TRBD2	TRBV4-2	few	TRBJ2-7	CASSQGTSSSYEQYF	TGTGCCAGCAGCCAGGGGACTAGCTCTTCCTACGAGCAGTACTTC
NA	TRBV6-6	NA	TRBJ2-7	CASSRGQIVEQYF	TGTGCCAGCAGCCGCGGACAGATAGTTGAGCAGTACTTC
TRBD1	TRBV28	NA	TRBJ2-1	CASRGQRYNEQFF	TGTGCCAGCAGGGGACAGAGATACAATGAGCAGTTCTTC
TRBD1	TRBV7-3	NA	TRBJ2-1	CASSYTGGRYNEQFF	TGTGCCAGCAGCTACACAGGGGGCCGCTACAATGAGCAGTTCTTC
TRBD1	TRBV20-1	few	TRBJ1-2	CSARASTGIGYTF	TGCAGTGCTAGAGCGTCGACAGGGATTGGCTACACCTTC
NA	TRBV6-5	NA	TRBJ1-1	CDSTPEASGETEAFF	TGTGACAGCACCCCCGAAGCGTCCGGGGAAACCGAAGCTTTCTTT
NA	TRBV18	few	TRBJ2-5	CASSPRYGGETQYF	TGTGCCAGCTCACCACGTTACGGGGGAGAGACCCAGTACTTC
TRBD1	TRBV10-1	few	TRBJ2-7	CASSGGQASWDEQYF	TGCGCCAGCAGTGGCGGACAGGCGTCGTGGGACGAGCAGTACTTC
NA	TRBV4-2	few	TRBJ2-7	CASRQNPQRYEQYF	TGTGCCAGCAGACAGAACCCTCAGCGGTACGAGCAGTACTTC
TRBD2	TRBV13	few	TRBJ2-5	CASSSSDGGITQETQYF	TGTGCCAGCAGCTCTTCTGACGGGGGGATCACTCAAGAGACCCAGTACTTC
NA	TRBV28	NA	TRBJ1-5	CASSGRGAQPQHF	TGTGCCAGCAGTGGGAGGGGAGCTCAGCCCCAGCATTTT
TRBD1	TRBV20-1	few	TRBJ2-1	CSAPPGQGIYEQFF	TGCAGTGCACCGCCGGGACAGGGGATCTATGAGCAGTTCTTC
TRBD1	TRBV6-1	few	TRBJ2-1	CASGQDYNEQFF	TGTGCCAGCGGACAGGACTACAATGAGCAGTTCTTC
NA	TRBV19	NA	TRBJ1-2	CASSKEQGVLNYGYTF	TGTGCCAGTAGTAAGGAACAGGGCGTCCTAAACTATGGCTACACCTTC
NA	TRBV15	NA	TRBJ2-4	CATTSGSERNIQYF	TGTGCCACCACCAGTGGCTCTGAGCGGAACATTCAGTACTTC
NA	TRBV4-1	NA	TRBJ2-6	CASSQETGAYFNVLTF	TGCGCCAGCAGCCAAGAGACAGGTGCATACTTTAACGTCCTGACTTTC
TRBD2	TRBV4-1	NA	TRBJ2-3	CASSQDAAGGPLNTQYF	TGCGCCAGCAGCCAAGATGCGGCGGGGGGGCCTCTTAATACGCAGTATTTT
NA	TRBV11-2	NA	TRBJ1-2	CASSVGRYYGYTF	TGTGCCAGCAGCGTAGGTCGGTACTATGGCTACACCTTC
TRBD1	TRBV6-6	NA	TRBJ2-7	CASRDRVAYNEQYF	TGTGCCAGCAGGGACAGGGTGGCCTACAATGAGCAGTACTTC
NA	TRBV7-2	few	TRBJ1-2	CASSRGRRVNYGYTF	TGTGCCAGCAGCAGGGGACGGCGAGTCAACTATGGCTACACCTTC